Following are 15 T cell receptor beta chains from one sample sequenced in a study of cytomegalovirus exposure and HLA in healthy donors. The primer mix had 60 Vbeta and 13 Jbeta primers. Only in-frame clones appear in the TCRdb table, and some are missing; sequencing was by immunoSEQ multiplex PCR. The sample consists of some 130,000 clones, approximately 81% of them appearing once. Source material: PBMCs. The receptor source for this set is a male donor in good health and CMV-seronegative.

This clone was observed a handful of times. The rearrangement joins TRBV7-6 to TRBJ2-5; no definite D call. Gene TRBJ2-7 matches the end of the DNA better, so the J call may be wrong. The CDR3 is made up of 13 amino acids. Germline assignment: CDR1 SGHVS and CDR2 FNYEAQ. CDR3 nucleotides: TGTGCCAGCAGCATCCTATCCTCCTACGAGCAGTACTTC. It is translated as CASSILSSYEQYF.

The rearrangement uses TRBV7-2 and TRBJ2-5; 7 bases match TRBD1. The V gene's germline CDR1 is SGHTA and CDR2 FQGNSA. CDR3 length: 15 amino acids. After removal of 5 bases from V and 2 bases from J, the junction contained 8 bases not matched to a gene. The CDR3 loop is CASSRQGVQQETQYF. DNA of the CDR3: TGTGCCAGCAGCCGACAGGGAGTTCAGCAAGAGACCCAGTACTTC.

The chain couples TRBV21-1 to TRBJ1-3; TRBD1, the D gene given by the table, was not confirmed from the DNA. TRBV21-1 is reported as a pseudogene. This CDR3 contains 16 residues. DNA for the CDR3: TGTGCCAGCAGCAAAGTTCGTGCAGGTGGAGGAAACACCATATATTTT. This sequence encodes CASSKVRAGGGNTIYF.

V is TRBV7-6 and J is TRBJ2-5; 9 nucleotides agree with TRBD2. This CDR3 has 15 residues. The J segment lost 11 bases and the V segment lost 1 base, leaving 11 bases of the junction unmatched. The V gene's germline CDR1 is SGHVS and CDR2 FNYEAQ. In nucleotides, the CDR3 is TGTGCCAGCAGCTTAGTGGCGGGGGGGCCCGGAGAGCAGTACTTC. Translation: CASSLVAGGPGEQYF.

The J gene is TRBJ2-1, the V gene TRBV15, with 9 bases aligning to TRBD2. V trimming: 1 base; J trimming: 8 bases; junction bases outside the gene matches: 12. This CDR3 region has 17 residues. In germline, CDR1 is LNHNV, CDR2 YYDKDF (reference sequence). CDR3 sequence reads: CATSRAPAGGGGDEQFF. Written as DNA, the CDR3 is TGTGCCACCAGCAGAGCCCCAGCGGGAGGAGGCGGGGATGAGCAGTTCTTC.

The sample holds a few counts of this clone. The chain couples TRBV2 to TRBJ2-5; possibly TRBD2 for D (6 bases). The CDR3 has 13 residues. V lost 5 bases to trimming and J lost 0 bases, with 7 bases between them. CDR1 is SNHLY and CDR2 is FYNNEI in the germline V gene. CDR3 nucleotides: TGTGCCAGCAGTCGGGACTACCAAGAGACCCAGTACTTC. It specifies CASSRDYQETQYF. Complete variable domain (other parts from reference TRBV2 and TRBJ2-5): EPEVTQTPSHQVTQMGQEVILRCVPISNHLYFYWYRQILGQKVEFLVSFYNNEISEKSEIFDDQFSVERPDGSNFTLKIRSTKLEDSAMYFCASSRDYQETQYFGPGTRLLVL.

This clone was seen more than once but under ten times. The chain employs TRBV6-1 and TRBJ2-4; TRBD1 aligns across 10 bases. The CDR3 has 14 amino acids. Germline loops: CDR1 MNHNS, CDR2 SASEGT. The V and J ends lost 7 bases and 5 bases, in that order; junction bases with no gene match: 5. Written as DNA, the CDR3 is TGTGCCAGCAACAGACAGGGGGCGGAAAACATTCAGTACTTC. Protein: CASNRQGAENIQYF.

The chain links TRBV21-1 to TRBJ2-3; the table assigns TRBD1, which was not confirmed against the DNA. TRBV21-1 is termed a pseudogene. The CDR3 has 16 amino acids. DNA for the CDR3: TGTGCCAGCAGCAAAGCTAGGACAGGGGGCACAGATACGCAGTATTTT. Amino acid sequence: CASSKARTGGTDTQYF.

The chain joins TRBV6-1 to TRBJ1-5; D is ambiguous. CDR1 is MNHNS and CDR2 is SASEGT in the germline V gene. CDR3 length: 18 amino acids. The germline V and J ends were trimmed by 4 bases and 1 base, with 20 bases remaining between them. This CDR3 reads CASSVWSPGQRSNQPQHF. The DNA for the CDR3 is TGTGCCAGCAGTGTTTGGAGTCCCGGCCAGAGGAGCAATCAGCCCCAGCATTTT.

The CDR3 is CASSPPIGDNEQFF. The CDR3 DNA sequence: TGTGCCAGCTCACCACCGATCGGAGACAATGAGCAGTTCTTC. This chain links TRBV18 with TRBJ2-1, with unresolved D. Germline V gives CDR1 KGHSH, CDR2 LQKENI. V was clipped by 0 bases and J by 5 bases, with 8 bases between them. CDR3 length: 14 amino acids. The variable domain in full, with the rest retrieved from reference TRBV18 and TRBJ2-1, is NAGVMQNPRHLVRRRGQEARLRCSPMKGHSHVYWYRQLPEEGLKFMVYLQKENIIDESGMPKERFSAEFPKEGPSILRIQQVVRGDSAAYFCASSPPIGDNEQFFGPGTRLTVL.

The V and J genes are TRBV11-2 and TRBJ2-1; 9 bases align to TRBD2. The CDR3 runs 18 residues. CDR1 is SGHAT, CDR2 FQNNGV, per germline. The J segment lost 7 bases and the V segment lost 3 bases, leaving 16 bases of the junction unmatched. The CDR3 spells CASSFNFGGGGGENEQFF. The CDR3 DNA is TGTGCCAGCAGCTTCAATTTTGGCGGGGGCGGGGGGGAGAATGAGCAGTTCTTC.

This clone has just a few counts. This chain links TRBV6-5 with TRBJ1-1; D unclear. The CDR3 has 15 residues. V shed 8 bases and J shed 2 bases, with 18 bases lying between them. The germline CDR1 and CDR2 sequences are MNHEY and SVGAGI. CDR3 in amino acids: CASLTRGKQNTEAFF. The DNA for the CDR3 is TGTGCCAGCCTCACGCGAGGGAAACAAAACACTGAAGCTTTCTTT.

The rearrangement links TRBV15 to TRBJ2-3; TRBD2 is a possible D gene (5 bases). CDR1 and CDR2 from the germline V gene are LNHNV and YYDKDF (reference sequence). The CDR3 runs 15 residues. Trimming stripped 4 bases from V and 2 bases from J, with 13 bases between. In DNA form, the CDR3 reads TGTGCCACCAGCAAACGGGAACTCAACACAGATACGCAGTATTTT. Protein sequence: CATSKRELNTDTQYF.

This clone was seen just once. The rearrangement uses TRBV18 and TRBJ2-1; D unresolved. CDR1 and CDR2 (germline): KGHSH, LQKENI. The CDR3 extends over 14 amino acids. V was cut by 6 bases and J by 1 base, with 10 bases left in between. The CDR3 sequence is CASSTATSYNEQFF. The CDR3, as DNA: TGTGCCAGCTCTACAGCAACGTCCTACAATGAGCAGTTCTTC.

This chain joins TRBV18 and TRBJ1-5, with TRBD1 matching over 8 bases. The CDR3 has 15 residues. Trimming cost V 2 bases and J 3 bases; bases outside gene matches: 3. Germline CDR1 and CDR2: KGHSH and LQKENI. CDR3 sequence: CASSPEDRVNQPQHF. CDR3 nucleotides: TGTGCCAGCTCACCAGAGGACAGGGTCAATCAGCCCCAGCATTTT. The whole variable domain, remainder taken from reference TRBV18 and TRBJ1-5, is NAGVMQNPRHLVRRRGQEARLRCSPMKGHSHVYWYRQLPEEGLKFMVYLQKENIIDESGMPKERFSAEFPKEGPSILRIQQVVRGDSAAYFCASSPEDRVNQPQHFGDGTRLSIL.